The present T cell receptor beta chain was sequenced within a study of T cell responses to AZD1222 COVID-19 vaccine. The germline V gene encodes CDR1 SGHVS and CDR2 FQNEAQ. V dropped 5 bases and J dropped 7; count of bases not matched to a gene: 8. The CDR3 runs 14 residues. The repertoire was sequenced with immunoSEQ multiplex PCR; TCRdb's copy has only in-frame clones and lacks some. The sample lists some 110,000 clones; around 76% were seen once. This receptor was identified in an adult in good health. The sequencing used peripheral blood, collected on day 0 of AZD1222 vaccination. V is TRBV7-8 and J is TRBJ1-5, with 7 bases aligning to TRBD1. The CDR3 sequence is CASSLTGEGQPQHF. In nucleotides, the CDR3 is TGTGCCAGCAGCCTCACAGGGGAGGGGCAGCCCCAGCATTTT. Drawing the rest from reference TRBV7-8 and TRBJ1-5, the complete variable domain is GAGVSQSPRYKVAKRGQDVALRCDPISGHVSLFWYQQALGQGPEFLTYFQNEAQLDKSGLPSDRFFAERPEGSVSTLKIQRTQQEDSAVYLCASSLTGEGQPQHFGDGTRLSIL.